A single sample is the source of the 9 T cell receptor beta chains below, sequenced in a study of cytomegalovirus exposure and HLA in healthy donors. Amplification used 60 Vbeta primers and 13 Jbeta primers. Libraries were prepared by immunoSEQ multiplex PCR; TCRdb keeps only in-frame clonotypes and omits some of them. This sample carries a few hundred thousand clones, 80% to 90% of them seen once, and the ten largest clones take around 2.8%. Sequenced input: PBMCs. The source is a man aged 25 to 40 in good health and CMV-seronegative.

The V call is TRBV5-1, the J call TRBJ2-7; 7 positions agree with TRBD2. Trimming removed 8 bases from V and 3 bases from J; junction bases left unmatched: 11. Germline V gene data show CDR1 as SGHRS and CDR2 as YFSETQ. This CDR3 contains 14 residues. CDR3 protein: CASKERGTGYEQYF. CDR3 nucleotides: TGCGCCAGTAAGGAGCGGGGTACGGGCTACGAGCAGTACTTC.

The chain couples TRBV9 to TRBJ2-5, with D possibly being TRBD2 (6 bases). V was pared by 4 bases and J by 0 bases, with 10 bases between. The CDR3 runs 14 residues. Germline V gene sequence: CDR1 SGDLS, CDR2 YYNGEE. The CDR3 bases are TGTGCCAGCAGCACTGGGGGGTACCAAGAGACCCAGTACTTC. It specifies CASSTGGYQETQYF.

This chain uses TRBV6-1 with TRBJ2-7; 11 nucleotides align to TRBD2. The J segment lost 2 bases and the V segment lost 6 bases, leaving 3 bases of the junction unmatched. The CDR3 runs to 14 residues. Per the germline V gene, CDR1 is MNHNS and CDR2 is SASEGT. The CDR3 reads CASRPGLAAYEQYF. The CDR3, as DNA: TGTGCCAGCAGGCCGGGACTAGCGGCCTACGAGCAGTACTTC.

In this sample, this clone turned up once. J is TRBJ1-2 and V is TRBV27; weak D call: TRBD1 (6 bases). The length of the CDR3 is 13 residues. Germline V gene data show CDR1 as MNHEY and CDR2 as SMNVEV (reference sequence). The V end lost 3 bases, the J end lost 7 bases, and 12 bases lay between the germline ends. Written as DNA, the CDR3 is TGTGCCAGCAGTTTGGCGGGGGCGGTTGGCTACACCTTC. Its protein product is CASSLAGAVGYTF.

J is TRBJ1-1 and V is TRBV6-6; tentatively, D is TRBD1 (5 bases). The CDR3 runs to 13 residues. The ends were cut back, 5 bases at V and 2 bases at J, with 9 bases in the middle. From germline, CDR1 is MNHNY and CDR2 SVGAGI (reference sequence). The CDR3 spells CASSPTENTEAFF. CDR3 DNA sequence: TGTGCCAGCAGTCCGACAGAAAACACTGAAGCTTTCTTT.

The J gene is TRBJ1-1, the V gene TRBV4-2; no clear D gene. The CDR3 covers 14 residues. Germline CDR1 is LGHNA and CDR2 is YNFKEQ. V lost 0 bases, J lost 1 base, and 6 bases lay in between. The CDR3 DNA sequence: TGTGCCAGCAGCCAAGAGGCACAGAACACTGAAGCTTTCTTT. Translated: CASSQEAQNTEAFF.

Details on this clone: This sample also contains other DNA sequences that code for the same CDR3. CDR3 nucleotide sequence: TGTGCCAGCAGCTCCAGCTACGAGCAGTACTTC. Translated: CASSSSYEQYF. This chain uses TRBV28 with TRBJ2-7; D call uncertain. Germline V gene sequence: CDR1 MDHEN, CDR2 SYDVKM. The V and J ends lost 6 bases and 3 bases respectively, with 6 bases between them. The length of the CDR3 is 11 residues.

The chain has TRBV10-3 and TRBJ2-1; 9 bases map to TRBD1. The CDR3 loop spans 18 amino acids. V shed 6 bases, J shed 0 bases, and the junction held 12 bases outside the gene matches. CDR1 and CDR2 from the germline V gene are ENHRY and SYGVKD. CDR3 bases: TGTGCCATCAGAGGCCGGGACAGGGAAAAGATCTCCTACAATGAGCAGTTCTTC. It translates to CAIRGRDREKISYNEQFF.

The chain joins TRBV7-9 to TRBJ2-7; 8 nucleotides align to TRBD2. The trim removed 2 bases at V and 7 bases at J, leaving 10 bases unmatched. Looked up from germline, CDR1 is SEHNR and CDR2 is FQNEAQ (reference sequence). The CDR3 has 15 residues. CDR3 nucleotides: TGTGCCAGCAGCTTAACGACTACTGCGGGGGGTGAGCAGTACTTC. It yields the protein CASSLTTTAGGEQYF.